Here is one TCR beta chain with its context. Its antigen is still unknown. TCRdb ran MiXCR on the reads and lists one entry per CDR3 protein. The sample comprises approximately 770,000 distinct CDR3 sequences, about 29% of which are singletons, and around 13% rests with the top ten. The data are from a study of T cell repertoires in cytomegalovirus infection. Study-wide results and limits: Dominating the ex vivo response were HLA-C-restricted CMV-specific TCR beta clonotypes.

The CDR3 is 16 amino acids. Germline V gives CDR1 LGHNA, CDR2 YSLEER. The germline V and J ends were trimmed by 0 bases and 3 bases, with 14 bases remaining between them. V usage is TRBV4-3 and J usage is TRBJ1-1; maybe TRBD1 (5 bases). The receptor comes from a human donor in good health (CMV status not recorded). Some clones in this sample may be carry-over from other donors' samples. Specimen: cultured CD8+ T cells from PBMCs, collected from culture after CMV antigen stimulation. CDR3 sequence (DNA): TGCGCCAGCAGCCAAGATTTAATGGAAGGGGACACTGAAGCTTTCTTT. Amino acid sequence: CASSQDLMEGDTEAFF.